This is a list of T cell receptor beta chains from one sample in a study of blood T cell repertoires in COVID-19. Data came from immunoSEQ multiplex PCR; TCRdb stores just in-frame clones and leaves some out. This table has about 400,000 clones, less than 90% appearing once. Specimen: peripheral blood. The receptor set was obtained from a woman in her sixties or seventies with COVID-19, enrolled during active disease. The CDR3 runs from the conserved cysteine through the conserved F or W.

>TRBJ1-3|TRBV2
CATTAESGNTIYF
>TRBJ2-7|TRBV6-2/TRBV6-3
CASSGLAGASGLYEQYF
>TRBJ1-6|TRBV19
CASSILQSTSRDSPLHF
>TRBJ2-2|TRBV11-3
CASSLDSSRGLFF
>TRBJ1-4|TRBV12-2
CASRLGSGLKESNEKLFF
>TRBJ1-3|TRBV6-6
CASSVLGGIGNTIYF
>TRBJ2-7|TRBV7-9
CASSLGGGEQYF
>TRBJ2-7|TRBV6-5
CASSYRFRGTYEQYF
>TRBJ1-2|TRBV28
CASSSTNRGRVGYTF
>TRBJ2-4|TRBV4-2
CASSQGRAGVGIQYF
>TRBJ1-1|TRBV6-5
CASSRRVNTEAFF
>TRBJ1-1|TRBV30
CGVGRVMGTEAFF
>TRBJ2-7|TRBV6-5
CASSNPGQGVYEQYF
>TRBJ1-2|TRBV28
CASSLSTQGGGYTF
>TRBJ1-1|TRBV13
CASSSTGGNTEAFF
>TRBJ1-5|TRBV11-3
CASSLRGESNQPQHF
>TRBJ1-1|TRBV9
CASSVSRTALRTEAFF
>TRBJ1-6|TRBV9
CASSVGGRGPEVPDSPLHF
>TRBJ1-2|TRBV12-3/TRBV12-4
CASSLRGTLGYTF
>TRBJ2-7|TRBV7-2
CASSWGSGGHYEQYF
>TRBJ2-1|TRBV3-1/TRBV3-2
CAAGGQLAGGGNEQFF
>TRBJ1-6|TRBV9
CASSGGQGAGYSPLHF
>TRBJ2-2|TRBV5-4
CASSLTGGGGELFF
>TRBJ2-1|TRBV7-8
CASSLGGESSYNEQFF
>TRBJ2-1|TRBV11-2
CASSLAMEGEQFF